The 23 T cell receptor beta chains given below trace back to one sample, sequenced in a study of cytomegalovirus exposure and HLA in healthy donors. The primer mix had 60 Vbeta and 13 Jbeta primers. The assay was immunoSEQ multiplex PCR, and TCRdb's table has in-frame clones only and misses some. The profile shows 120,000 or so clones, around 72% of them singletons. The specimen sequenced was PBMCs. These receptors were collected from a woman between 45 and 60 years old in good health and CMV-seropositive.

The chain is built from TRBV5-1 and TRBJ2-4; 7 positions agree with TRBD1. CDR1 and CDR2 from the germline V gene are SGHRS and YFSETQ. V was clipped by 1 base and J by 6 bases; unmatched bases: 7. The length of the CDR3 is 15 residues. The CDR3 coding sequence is TGCGCCAGCAGCTTGTCTGGGACAGCAGTAAACATTCAGTACTTC. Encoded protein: CASSLSGTAVNIQYF.

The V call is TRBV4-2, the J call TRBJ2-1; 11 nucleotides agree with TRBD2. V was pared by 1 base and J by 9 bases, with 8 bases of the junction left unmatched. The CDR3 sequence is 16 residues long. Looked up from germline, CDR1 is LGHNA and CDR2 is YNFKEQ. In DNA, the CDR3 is TGTGCCAGCAGCCAAGGGAGAGGCCTAGCGGGAGGTGAGCAGTTCTTC. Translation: CASSQGRGLAGGEQFF.

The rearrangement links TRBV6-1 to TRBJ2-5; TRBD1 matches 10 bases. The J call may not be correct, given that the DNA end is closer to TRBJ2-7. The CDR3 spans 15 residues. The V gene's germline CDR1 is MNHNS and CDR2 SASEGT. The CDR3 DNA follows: TGTGCCAGCAACTCTTGGGACAGGGGAAGGTACGAGCAGTACTTC. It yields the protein CASNSWDRGRYEQYF.

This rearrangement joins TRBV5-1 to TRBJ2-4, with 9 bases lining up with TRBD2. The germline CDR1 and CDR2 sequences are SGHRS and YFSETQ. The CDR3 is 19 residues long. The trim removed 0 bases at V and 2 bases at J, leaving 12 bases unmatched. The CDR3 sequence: CASSLVLAGLGGTKNIQYF. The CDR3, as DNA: TGCGCCAGCAGCTTGGTTCTAGCGGGGTTGGGGGGGACCAAAAACATTCAGTACTTC.

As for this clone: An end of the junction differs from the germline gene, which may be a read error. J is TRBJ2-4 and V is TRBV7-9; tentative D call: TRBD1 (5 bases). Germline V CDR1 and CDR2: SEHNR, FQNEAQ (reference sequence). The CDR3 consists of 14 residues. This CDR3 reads CASSGSSYQGYQDF. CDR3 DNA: TGTGCCAGCAGCGGCAGCTCCTACCAGGGTTATCAGGACTTC. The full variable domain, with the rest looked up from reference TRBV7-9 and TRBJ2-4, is DTGVSQNPRHKITKRGQNVTFRCDPISEHNRLYWYRQTLGQGPEFLTYFQNEAQLEKSRLLSDRFSAERPKGSFSTLEIQRTEQGDSAMYLCASSGSSYQGYQDFGAGTRLSVL.

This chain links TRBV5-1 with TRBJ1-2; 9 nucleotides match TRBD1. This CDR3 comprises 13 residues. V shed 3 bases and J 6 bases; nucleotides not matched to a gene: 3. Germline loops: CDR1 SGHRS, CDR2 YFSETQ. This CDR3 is CASSSWDRDGYTF. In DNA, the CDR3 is TGCGCCAGCAGCTCCTGGGACAGGGATGGCTACACCTTC. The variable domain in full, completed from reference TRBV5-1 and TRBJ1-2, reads KAGVTQTPRYLIKTRGQQVTLSCSPISGHRSVSWYQQTPGQGLQFLFEYFSETQRNKGNFPGRFSGRQFSNSRSEMNVSTLELGDSALYLCASSSWDRDGYTFGSGTRLTVV.

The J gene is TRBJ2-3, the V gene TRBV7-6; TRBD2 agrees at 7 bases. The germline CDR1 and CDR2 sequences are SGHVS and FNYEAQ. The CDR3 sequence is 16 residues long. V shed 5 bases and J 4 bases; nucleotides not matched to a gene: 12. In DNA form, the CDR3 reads TGTGCCAGCAGCCCGCGGGGACTATCGGGCGCAGATACGCAGTATTTT. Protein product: CASSPRGLSGADTQYF.

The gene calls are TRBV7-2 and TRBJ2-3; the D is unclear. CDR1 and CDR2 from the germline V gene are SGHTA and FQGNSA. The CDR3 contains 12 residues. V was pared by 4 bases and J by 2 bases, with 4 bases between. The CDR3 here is CASSSFTDTQYF. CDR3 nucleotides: TGTGCCAGCAGCTCTTTCACAGATACGCAGTATTTT.

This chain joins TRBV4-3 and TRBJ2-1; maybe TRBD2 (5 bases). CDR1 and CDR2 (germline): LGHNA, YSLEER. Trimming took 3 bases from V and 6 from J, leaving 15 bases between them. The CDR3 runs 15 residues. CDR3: CASSHFQAGGNEQFF. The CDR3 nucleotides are TGCGCCAGCAGCCATTTCCAGGCAGGAGGCAATGAGCAGTTCTTC.

CDR3 coding DNA: TGTGCCATCAGTGAGTCTAGCGGGGCCACAGATACGCAGTATTTT. It is translated as CAISESSGATDTQYF. V and J are TRBV10-3 and TRBJ2-3, with 8 bases that match TRBD2. The J segment lost 2 bases and the V segment lost 0 bases, leaving 1 base of the junction unmatched. The CDR3 covers 15 residues. The germline gives CDR1 ENHRY, CDR2 SYGVKD.

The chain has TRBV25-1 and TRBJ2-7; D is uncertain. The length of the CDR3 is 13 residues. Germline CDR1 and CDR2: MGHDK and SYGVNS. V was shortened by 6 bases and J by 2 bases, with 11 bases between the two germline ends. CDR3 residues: CASSLAGAYEQYF. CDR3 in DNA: TGTGCCAGCAGCCTCGCAGGTGCCTACGAGCAGTACTTC.

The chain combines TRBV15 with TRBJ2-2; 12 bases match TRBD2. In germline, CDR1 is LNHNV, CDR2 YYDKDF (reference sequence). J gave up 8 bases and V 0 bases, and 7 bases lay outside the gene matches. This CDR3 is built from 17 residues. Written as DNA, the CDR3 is TGTGCCACCAGCAGAGATCGGGCTAGCGGGAGGGCGGGGGAGCTGTTTTTT. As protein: CATSRDRASGRAGELFF. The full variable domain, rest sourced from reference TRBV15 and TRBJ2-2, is DAMVIQNPRYQVTQFGKPVTLSCSQTLNHNVMYWYQQKSSQAPKLLFHYYDKDFNNEADTPDNFQSRRPNTSFCFLDIRSPGLGDTAMYLCATSRDRASGRAGELFFGEGSRLTVL.

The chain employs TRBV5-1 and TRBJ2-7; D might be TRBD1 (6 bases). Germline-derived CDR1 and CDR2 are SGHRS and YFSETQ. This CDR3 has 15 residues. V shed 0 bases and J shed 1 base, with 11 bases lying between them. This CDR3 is CASSLEQGPSYEQYF. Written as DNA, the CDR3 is TGCGCCAGCAGCTTGGAACAGGGTCCTTCCTACGAGCAGTACTTC. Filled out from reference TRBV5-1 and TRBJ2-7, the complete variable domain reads KAGVTQTPRYLIKTRGQQVTLSCSPISGHRSVSWYQQTPGQGLQFLFEYFSETQRNKGNFPGRFSGRQFSNSRSEMNVSTLELGDSALYLCASSLEQGPSYEQYFGPGTRLTVT.

CDR3 amino acids: CASSLVVAGWSDTQYF. The CDR3 coding sequence is TGTGCCAGCAGCTTGGTTGTGGCAGGGTGGTCAGATACGCAGTATTTT. The genes are TRBV11-2 and TRBJ2-3; TRBD1 might be the D (5 bases). The germline V gene encodes CDR1 SGHAT and CDR2 FQNNGV. CDR3 length: 16 residues. Deletions cut 3 bases from V and 4 bases from J, with 17 bases between. Combining the CDR3 with reference TRBV11-2 and TRBJ2-3 gives the whole variable domain EAGVAQSPRYKIIEKRQSVAFWCNPISGHATLYWYQQILGQGPKLLIQFQNNGVVDDSQLPKDRFSAERLKGVDSTLKIQPAKLEDSAVYLCASSLVVAGWSDTQYFGPGTRLTVL.

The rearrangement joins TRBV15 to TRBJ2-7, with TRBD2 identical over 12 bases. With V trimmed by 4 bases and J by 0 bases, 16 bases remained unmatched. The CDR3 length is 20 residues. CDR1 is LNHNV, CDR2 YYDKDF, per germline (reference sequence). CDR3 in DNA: TGTGCCACCAGCAAGCTGAGGGTAGGACTAGCGGGACTTCTCTCCTACGAGCAGTACTTC. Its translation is CATSKLRVGLAGLLSYEQYF.

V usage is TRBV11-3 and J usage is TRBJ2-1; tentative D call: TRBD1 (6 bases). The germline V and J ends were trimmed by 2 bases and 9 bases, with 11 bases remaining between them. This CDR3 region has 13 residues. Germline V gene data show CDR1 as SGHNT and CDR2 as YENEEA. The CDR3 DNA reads TGTGCCAGCAGCTTAAGATTAGGGGGTGAGCAGTTCTTC. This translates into CASSLRLGGEQFF. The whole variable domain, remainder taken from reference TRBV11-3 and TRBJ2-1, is EAGVVQSPRYKIIEKKQPVAFWCNPISGHNTLYWYLQNLGQGPELLIRYENEEAVDDSQLPKDRFSAERLKGVDSTLKIQPAELGDSAVYLCASSLRLGGEQFFGPGTRLTVL.

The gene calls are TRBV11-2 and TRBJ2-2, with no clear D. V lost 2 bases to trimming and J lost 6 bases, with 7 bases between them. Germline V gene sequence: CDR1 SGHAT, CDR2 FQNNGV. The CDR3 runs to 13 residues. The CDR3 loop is CASSLSRSGELFF. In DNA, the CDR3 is TGTGCCAGCAGCTTATCCCGGTCCGGGGAGCTGTTTTTT.

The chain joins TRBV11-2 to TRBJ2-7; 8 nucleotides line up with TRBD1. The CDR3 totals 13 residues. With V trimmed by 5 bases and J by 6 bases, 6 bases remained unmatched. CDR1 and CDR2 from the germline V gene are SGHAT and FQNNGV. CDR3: CASSPTTGVEQYF. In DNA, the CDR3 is TGTGCCAGCAGCCCCACGACAGGGGTCGAGCAGTACTTC. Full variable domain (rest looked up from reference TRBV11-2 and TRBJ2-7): EAGVAQSPRYKIIEKRQSVAFWCNPISGHATLYWYQQILGQGPKLLIQFQNNGVVDDSQLPKDRFSAERLKGVDSTLKIQPAKLEDSAVYLCASSPTTGVEQYFGPGTRLTVT.

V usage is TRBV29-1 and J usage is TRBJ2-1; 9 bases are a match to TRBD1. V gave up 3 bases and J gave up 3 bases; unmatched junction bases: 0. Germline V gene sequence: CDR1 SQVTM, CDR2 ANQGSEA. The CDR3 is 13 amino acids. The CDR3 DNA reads TGCAGCGTTGAGGGACAGGGCTACAATGAGCAGTTCTTC. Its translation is CSVEGQGYNEQFF.

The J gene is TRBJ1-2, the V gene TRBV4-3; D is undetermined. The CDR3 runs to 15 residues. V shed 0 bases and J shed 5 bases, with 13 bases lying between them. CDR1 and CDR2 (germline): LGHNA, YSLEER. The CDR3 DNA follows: TGCGCCAGCAGCCAAGATGGAACAGTGTCTTATGGCTACACCTTC. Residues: CASSQDGTVSYGYTF.

In nucleotides, the CDR3 is TGTGCCAGCAGTCCATGGACAGGGAGCACAGATACGCAGTATTTT. Translating it yields CASSPWTGSTDTQYF. The rearrangement joins TRBV27 to TRBJ2-3; TRBD1 matches 8 bases. The CDR3 contains 15 residues. V gave up 5 bases and J gave up 0 bases; unmatched junction bases: 4. The V gene's germline CDR1 is MNHEY and CDR2 SMNVEV (reference sequence).

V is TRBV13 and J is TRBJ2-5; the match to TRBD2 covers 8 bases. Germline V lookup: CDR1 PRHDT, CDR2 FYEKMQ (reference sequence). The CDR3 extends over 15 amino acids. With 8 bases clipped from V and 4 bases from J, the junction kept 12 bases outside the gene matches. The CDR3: CASRAQREPGETQYF. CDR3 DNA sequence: TGTGCCAGCCGCGCCCAGCGGGAGCCTGGAGAGACCCAGTACTTC.

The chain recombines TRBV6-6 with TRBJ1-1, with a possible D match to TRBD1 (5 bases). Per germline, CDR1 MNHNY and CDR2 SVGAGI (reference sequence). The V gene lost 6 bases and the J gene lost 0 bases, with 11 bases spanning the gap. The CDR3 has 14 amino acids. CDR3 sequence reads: CASSWGRMNTEAFF. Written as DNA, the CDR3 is TGTGCCAGCAGCTGGGGCCGCATGAACACTGAAGCTTTCTTT.